This passage covers 8 T cell receptor beta chains from one sample sequenced in a study of neurological immune-mediated disorders. Each CDR3 protein gets one entry after TCRdb re-called the 5' RACE reads with MiXCR. Altogether roughly 50,000 distinct CDR3 sequences are present, 12% being singletons, with the ten largest covering roughly 10%. Sequencing was performed on PBMCs. These receptors were obtained from a woman aged 60-75 years with HTLV-1-associated myelopathy (HAM/TSP).

This clonotype was counted at least ten times. The gene calls are TRBV5-1 and TRBJ2-2, with D tentatively TRBD2 (6 bases). Germline V gene sequence: CDR1 SGHRS, CDR2 YFSETQ. This CDR3 contains 20 residues. V was cut by 4 bases and J by 4 bases, with 29 bases left in between. CDR3 protein: CASSPRPGPIGAGPTGELFF. As DNA, the CDR3 is TGCGCCAGCAGCCCTCGCCCGGGACCCATAGGGGCGGGACCCACCGGGGAGCTGTTTTTT.

At least ten counts were recorded for this clonotype. The chain uses TRBV20-1 and TRBJ2-5; possible D gene TRBD2, 6 bases. Germline V gene sequence: CDR1 DFQATT, CDR2 SNEGSKA (reference sequence). There are 14 residues in the CDR3. Trimming removed 6 bases at V and 2 bases at J, with 16 bases between. The CDR3 spells CSARSGSGQETQYF. CDR3 coding DNA: TGCAGTGCCAGGTCGGGTAGCGGACAAGAGACCCAGTACTTC.

This clonotype was detected ten times or more. J is TRBJ2-1 and V is TRBV29-1, with D possibly called TRBD1 or TRBD2 (5 bases each). Germline V gene lookup returns CDR1 SQVTM and CDR2 ANQGSEA. This CDR3 contains 14 residues. Trimming pared 1 base from V and 12 bases from J, leaving 19 bases between. CDR3 loop: CSVEAARGVLGQFF. The CDR3 DNA is TGCAGCGTTGAAGCTGCGAGGGGCGTATTAGGGCAGTTCTTC.

This clonotype showed up many times. The chain uses TRBV7-8 and TRBJ2-2; 14 positions agree with TRBD2. The CDR3 runs 18 residues. Germline trimming cut 6 bases from V and 4 bases from J; bases unmatched to any gene: 10. Germline loops: CDR1 SGHVS, CDR2 FQNEAQ. The CDR3 DNA sequence: TGTGCCAGCAGACCCTCGGGACTAGCGGGAGTCGGCACCGGGGAGCTGTTTTTT. Protein: CASRPSGLAGVGTGELFF.

This clonotype was counted a few times. The chain has TRBV2 and TRBJ2-3, with a weak D call TRBD2 (5 bases). CDR1 and CDR2 from the germline V gene are SNHLY and FYNNEI. Trimming took off 3 bases at V and 4 bases at J, with 11 bases between the two ends. This CDR3 has 14 residues. The CDR3 bases are TGTGCCAGCAGTGACCCCGGCGGGCCAGATACGCAGTATTTT. Protein sequence: CASSDPGGPDTQYF.

The table lists this clonotype with many counts. The chain uses TRBV11-2 and TRBJ1-5; no firm D call. The CDR3 is 14 amino acids. The germline gives CDR1 SGHAT, CDR2 FQNNGV. V lost 3 bases, J lost 3 bases, and 9 bases lay in between. The CDR3 coding sequence is TGTGCCAGCAGCTTCAACGCTGACAATCAGCCCCAGCATTTT. Amino acid sequence: CASSFNADNQPQHF.

This clonotype was observed many times. This chain uses TRBV10-2 with TRBJ2-7; TRBD2 might be the D (6 bases). V lost 7 bases to trimming and J lost 5 bases, with 24 bases between them. The CDR3 spans 16 residues. Germline V CDR1 and CDR2: WSHSY, SAAADI. As DNA, the CDR3 is TGCGCCAGCACCCATGTCCCGGGAGTAACTTCCAACGAGCAGTACTTC. Amino acid sequence: CASTHVPGVTSNEQYF.

At least ten counts were recorded for this clonotype. V is TRBV5-1 and J is TRBJ2-1, with D possibly matching TRBD1 (5 bases). Germline assignment: CDR1 SGHRS and CDR2 YFSETQ. Trimming stripped 0 bases from V and 1 base from J, with 8 bases between. There are 15 residues in the CDR3. CDR3 amino acids: CASSLETVSYNEQFF. CDR3 nucleotide sequence: TGCGCCAGCAGCTTGGAGACAGTTTCCTACAATGAGCAGTTCTTC.